Each of the 14 T cell receptor beta chains below was sequenced from the same sample in a study of T cell responses to AZD1222 COVID-19 vaccine. The protocol was immunoSEQ multiplex PCR, while the TCRdb copy is restricted to in-frame clones and leaves out a portion. The table lists 170,000 or so clones, 90% of them singletons. Sequencing used peripheral blood, obtained on day 0 of AZD1222 vaccination. The receptors here all came from an adult in good health.

The J gene is TRBJ2-5, the V gene TRBV19; TRBD2 matches at 9 bases. The CDR3 contains 16 residues. V trimming: 5 bases; J trimming: 2 bases; junction bases outside the gene matches: 9. Germline CDR1 and CDR2: LNHDA and SQIVND (reference sequence). The CDR3 bases are TGTGCCAGTAGTGGTGTTAGCGGGGGCGGTCAAGAGACCCAGTACTTC. Translation gives CASSGVSGGGQETQYF.

This chain uses TRBV6-2 or TRBV6-3 with TRBJ1-1; D remains ambiguous. The CDR3 consists of 14 residues. Germline lookup yields CDR1 MNHEY and CDR2 SVGEGT. Deletions cut 2 bases from V and 4 bases from J, with 11 bases between. The CDR3 region is CASSYGFPGTEAFF. The CDR3 DNA is TGTGCCAGCAGTTACGGCTTCCCAGGCACTGAAGCTTTCTTT.

The gene calls are TRBV19 and TRBJ1-6; 7 bases fit TRBD1. This CDR3 has 17 residues. The germline gives CDR1 LNHDA, CDR2 SQIVND (reference sequence). The J segment lost 7 bases and the V segment lost 9 bases, leaving 18 bases of the junction unmatched. As DNA, the CDR3 is TGTGCCAGCAGTCATCTAATTTCCGGGACAGACAATTCACCCCTCCACTTT. Translated, it gives CASSHLISGTDNSPLHF.

The chain employs TRBV11-2 and TRBJ2-7; D not certain. This CDR3 has 15 amino acids. CDR1 SGHAT and CDR2 FQNNGV come from the germline V gene. Trimming left V 4 bases short and J 3 bases short, with 16 bases between. Here the CDR3 reads CASSSRTTGRYEQYF. CDR3 nucleotides: TGTGCCAGCAGCTCTAGGACCACGGGCCGCTACGAGCAGTACTTC.

The V call is TRBV5-3, the J call TRBJ2-7; no clear D. TRBV5-3 falls under the ORF class, with uncertain function. This CDR3 is built from 12 residues. The V end lost 2 bases, the J end lost 7 bases, and 10 bases lay between the germline ends. CDR3 in amino acids: CARSFLVEEQYF. The CDR3 DNA reads as TGTGCCAGAAGCTTCCTTGTTGAGGAGCAGTACTTC.

The rearrangement joins TRBV7-9 to TRBJ2-5; 7 nucleotides agree with TRBD2. V trimming: 2 bases; J trimming: 5 bases; junction bases outside the gene matches: 8. The germline CDR1 and CDR2 sequences are SEHNR and FQNEAQ (reference sequence). The CDR3 contains 15 residues. CDR3: CASSLPWGGEETQYF. CDR3 nucleotides: TGTGCCAGCAGCTTACCCTGGGGAGGGGAGGAGACCCAGTACTTC.

V is TRBV7-2 and J is TRBJ2-2; D remains unclear. This CDR3 spans 14 amino acids. Trimming cost V 4 bases and J 3 bases, with 9 bases left between them. The V gene's germline CDR1 is SGHTA and CDR2 FQGNSA. CDR3 nucleotide sequence: TGTGCCAGCAGCTCGAGGTTGGACACCGGGGAGCTGTTTTTT. It yields the protein CASSSRLDTGELFF.

The rearrangement uses TRBV6-5 and TRBJ1-1; D might be TRBD1 (6 bases). This CDR3 contains 13 residues. Germline V CDR1 and CDR2: MNHEY, SVGAGI. V shed 8 bases and J shed 5 bases, with 15 bases lying between them. The CDR3 here is CASGAWGATEAFF. DNA of the CDR3: TGTGCCAGCGGAGCTTGGGGGGCTACTGAAGCTTTCTTT.

As regards this clone: Other DNA sequences in this sample translate to the same CDR3. The gene calls are TRBV9 and TRBJ2-3; 11 bases line up with TRBD1. V dropped 0 bases and J dropped 4; count of bases not matched to a gene: 4. The CDR3 consists of 16 residues. Germline V gives CDR1 SGDLS, CDR2 YYNGEE. The DNA for the CDR3 is TGTGCCAGCAGCGTAGAAGGACAGGGGGCGGCAGATACGCAGTATTTT. Its protein is CASSVEGQGAADTQYF.

The count of this clone is one. V and J are TRBV4-2 and TRBJ1-3; maybe TRBD1 (5 bases). Trimming took off 0 bases at V and 4 bases at J, with 16 bases between the two ends. The CDR3 consists of 17 residues. From germline, CDR1 is LGHNA and CDR2 YNFKEQ. CDR3 DNA: TGTGCCAGCAGCCAAGAAGTCTGGGGGGATAGGGGAAACACCATATATTTT. Protein: CASSQEVWGDRGNTIYF.

The rearrangement links TRBV11-2 to TRBJ2-5; 11 bases fit TRBD2. CDR3 length: 15 residues. Per the germline V gene, CDR1 is SGHAT and CDR2 is FQNNGV. V trimming: 6 bases; J trimming: 4 bases; junction bases outside the gene matches: 7. CDR3 in amino acids: CASSNSGGARETQYF. The CDR3 bases are TGTGCCAGCAGTAATAGCGGGGGGGCGCGAGAGACCCAGTACTTC.

This clone was seen only once. The chain recombines TRBV3-1 (or the pseudogene TRBV3-2) with TRBJ1-3, with a tentative D call TRBD1 (5 bases). The CDR3 has 14 residues. From germline, CDR1 is LGHDT and CDR2 YNNKEL (reference sequence). V lost 4 bases and J lost 7, with 14 bases in between. DNA for the CDR3: TGTGCCAGCAGCCCAACCAGGGTACGGAACACCATATATTTT. Encoded protein: CASSPTRVRNTIYF.

This chain connects TRBV3-1 (or the pseudogene TRBV3-2) to TRBJ1-6; the D is unclear. Germline CDR1 and CDR2: LGHDT and YNNKEL (reference sequence). The V and J ends lost 3 bases and 8 bases respectively, with 14 bases between them. This CDR3 has 15 amino acids. Here the CDR3 DNA reads TGTGCCAGCAGCCACCTCTCCGGGCGGGATTCACCCCTCCACTTT. Amino acid sequence: CASSHLSGRDSPLHF.

The rearrangement links TRBV4-1 to TRBJ1-6; D remains ambiguous. Trimming stripped 0 bases from V and 8 bases from J, with 8 bases between. Germline assignment: CDR1 MGHRA and CDR2 YSYEKL. This CDR3 has 14 amino acids. This CDR3 reads CASSQDRRDSPLHF. The CDR3 nucleotides read TGCGCCAGCAGCCAAGATCGCAGAGATTCACCCCTCCACTTT.